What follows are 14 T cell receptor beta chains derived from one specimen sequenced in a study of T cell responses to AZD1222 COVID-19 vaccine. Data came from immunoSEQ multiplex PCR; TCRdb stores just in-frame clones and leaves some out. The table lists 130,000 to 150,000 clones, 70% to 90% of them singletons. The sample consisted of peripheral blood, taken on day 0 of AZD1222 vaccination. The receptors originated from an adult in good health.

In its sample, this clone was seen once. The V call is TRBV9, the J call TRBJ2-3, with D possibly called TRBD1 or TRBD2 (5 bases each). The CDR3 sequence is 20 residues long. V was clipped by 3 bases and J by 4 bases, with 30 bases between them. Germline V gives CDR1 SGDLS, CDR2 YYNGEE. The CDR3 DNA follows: TGTGCCAGCAGCGCTTCCTGGGTGACCGGGGCCTGGATGGGGGCAGATACGCAGTATTTT. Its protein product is CASSASWVTGAWMGADTQYF.

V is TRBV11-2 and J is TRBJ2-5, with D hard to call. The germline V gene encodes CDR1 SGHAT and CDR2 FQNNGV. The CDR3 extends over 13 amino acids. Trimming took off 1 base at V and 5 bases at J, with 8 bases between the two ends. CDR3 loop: CASSLGRPETQYF. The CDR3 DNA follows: TGTGCCAGCAGCTTAGGCCGACCTGAGACCCAGTACTTC.

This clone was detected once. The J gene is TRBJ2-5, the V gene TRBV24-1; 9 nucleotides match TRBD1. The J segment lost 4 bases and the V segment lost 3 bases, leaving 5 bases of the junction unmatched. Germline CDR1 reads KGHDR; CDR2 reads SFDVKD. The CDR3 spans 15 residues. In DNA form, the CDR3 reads TGTGCCACCAGTGATCCGGGACAGGGAGCAGAGACCCAGTACTTC. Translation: CATSDPGQGAETQYF.

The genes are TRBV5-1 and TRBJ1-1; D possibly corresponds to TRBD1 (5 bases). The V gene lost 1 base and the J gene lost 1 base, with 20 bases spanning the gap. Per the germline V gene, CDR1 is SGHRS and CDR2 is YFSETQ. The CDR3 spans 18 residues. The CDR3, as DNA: TGCGCCAGCAGCTTGCTCCTGCCAGGGCTCGGGGGGAACACTGAAGCTTTCTTT. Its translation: CASSLLLPGLGGNTEAFF.

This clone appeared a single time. CDR3 residues: CASSPGQGPYEQYF. In DNA form, the CDR3 reads TGTGCCAGCAGTCCGGGACAGGGTCCCTACGAGCAGTACTTC. The genes are TRBV28 and TRBJ2-7, with 9 bases matching TRBD1. The CDR3 sequence is 14 residues long. V was clipped by 5 bases and J by 2 bases; unmatched bases: 4. CDR1 and CDR2 from the germline V gene are MDHEN and SYDVKM.

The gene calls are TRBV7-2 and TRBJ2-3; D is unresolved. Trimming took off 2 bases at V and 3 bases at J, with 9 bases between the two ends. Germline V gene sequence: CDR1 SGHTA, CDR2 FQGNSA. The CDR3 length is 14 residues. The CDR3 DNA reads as TGTGCCAGCAGCTTACGGCTTCGGACAGATACGCAGTATTTT. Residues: CASSLRLRTDTQYF.

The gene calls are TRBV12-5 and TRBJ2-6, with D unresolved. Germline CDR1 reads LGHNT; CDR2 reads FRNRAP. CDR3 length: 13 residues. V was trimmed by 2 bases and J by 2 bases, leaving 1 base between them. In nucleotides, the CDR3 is TGTGCTAGTGGTTTGCCTGGGGCCAACGTCCTGACTTTC. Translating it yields CASGLPGANVLTF.

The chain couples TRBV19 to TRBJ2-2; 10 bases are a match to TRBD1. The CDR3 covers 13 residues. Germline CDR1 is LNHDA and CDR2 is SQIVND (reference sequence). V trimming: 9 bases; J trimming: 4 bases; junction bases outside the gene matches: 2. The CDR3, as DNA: TGTGCCAGCGGACAGGGGGTCACCGGGGAGCTGTTTTTT. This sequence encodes CASGQGVTGELFF.

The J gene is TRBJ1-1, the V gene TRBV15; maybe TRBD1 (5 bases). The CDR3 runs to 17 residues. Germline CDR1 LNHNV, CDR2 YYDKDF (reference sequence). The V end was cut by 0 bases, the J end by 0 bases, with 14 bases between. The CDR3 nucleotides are TGTGCCACCAGCAGAGATCGTTTGGCAGGGATGAACACTGAAGCTTTCTTT. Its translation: CATSRDRLAGMNTEAFF. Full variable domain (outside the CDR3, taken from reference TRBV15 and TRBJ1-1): DAMVIQNPRYQVTQFGKPVTLSCSQTLNHNVMYWYQQKSSQAPKLLFHYYDKDFNNEADTPDNFQSRRPNTSFCFLDIRSPGLGDTAMYLCATSRDRLAGMNTEAFFGQGTRLTVV.

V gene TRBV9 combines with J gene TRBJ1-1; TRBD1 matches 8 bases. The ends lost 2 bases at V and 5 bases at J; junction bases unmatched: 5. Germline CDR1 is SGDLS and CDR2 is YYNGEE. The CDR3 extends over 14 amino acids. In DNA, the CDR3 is TGTGCCAGCAGCGTCAGGGGGCTGGGAACTGAAGCTTTCTTT. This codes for CASSVRGLGTEAFF.

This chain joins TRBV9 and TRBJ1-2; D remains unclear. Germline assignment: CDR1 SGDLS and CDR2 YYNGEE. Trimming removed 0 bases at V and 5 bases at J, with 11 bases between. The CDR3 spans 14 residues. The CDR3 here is CASSVDQARYGYTF. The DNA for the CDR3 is TGTGCCAGCAGCGTAGACCAGGCGAGGTATGGCTACACCTTC.

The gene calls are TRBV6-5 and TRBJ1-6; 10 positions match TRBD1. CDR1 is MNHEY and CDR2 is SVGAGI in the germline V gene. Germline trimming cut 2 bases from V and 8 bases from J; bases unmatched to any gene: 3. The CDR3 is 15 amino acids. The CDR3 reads CASSYAGTGDSPLHF. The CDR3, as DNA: TGTGCCAGCAGTTACGCCGGGACAGGGGATTCACCCCTCCACTTT.

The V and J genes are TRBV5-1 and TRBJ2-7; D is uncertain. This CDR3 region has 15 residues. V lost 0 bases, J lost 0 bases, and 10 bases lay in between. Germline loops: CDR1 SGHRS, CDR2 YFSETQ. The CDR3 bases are TGCGCCAGCAGCTTGGAAATATCTCTCTCCTACGAGCAGTACTTC. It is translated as CASSLEISLSYEQYF.

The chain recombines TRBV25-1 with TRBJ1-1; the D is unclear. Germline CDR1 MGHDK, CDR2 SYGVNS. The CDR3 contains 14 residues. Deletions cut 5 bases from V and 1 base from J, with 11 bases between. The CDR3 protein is CASSLGLSNTEAFF. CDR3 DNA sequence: TGTGCCAGCAGTTTGGGCCTTTCGAACACTGAAGCTTTCTTT.